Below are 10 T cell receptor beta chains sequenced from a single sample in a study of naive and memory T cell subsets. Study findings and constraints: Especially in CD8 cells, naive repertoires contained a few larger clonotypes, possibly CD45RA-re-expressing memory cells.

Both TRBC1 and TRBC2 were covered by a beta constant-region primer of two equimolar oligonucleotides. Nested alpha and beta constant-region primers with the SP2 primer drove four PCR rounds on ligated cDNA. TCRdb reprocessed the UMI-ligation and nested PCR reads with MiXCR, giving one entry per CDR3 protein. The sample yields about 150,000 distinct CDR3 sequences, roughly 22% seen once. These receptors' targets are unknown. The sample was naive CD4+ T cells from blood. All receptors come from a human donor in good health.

The CDR3 DNA is TGTGCCATCAGCCCTGGTCACCTAAGGGAACTGTTTTTT. Translation gives CAISPGHLRELFF. V and J are TRBV10-3 and TRBJ1-4; D ambiguous. Germline V CDR1 and CDR2: ENHRY, SYGVKD. V was cut by 6 bases and J by 12 bases, with 17 bases left in between. This CDR3 region has 13 residues.

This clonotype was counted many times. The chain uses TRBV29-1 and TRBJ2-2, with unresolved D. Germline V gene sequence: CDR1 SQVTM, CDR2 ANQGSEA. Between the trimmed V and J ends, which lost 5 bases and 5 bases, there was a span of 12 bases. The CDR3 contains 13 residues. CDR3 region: CSVLAPLTGELFF. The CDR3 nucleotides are TGCAGCGTTCTGGCACCTTTGACCGGGGAGCTGTTTTTT.

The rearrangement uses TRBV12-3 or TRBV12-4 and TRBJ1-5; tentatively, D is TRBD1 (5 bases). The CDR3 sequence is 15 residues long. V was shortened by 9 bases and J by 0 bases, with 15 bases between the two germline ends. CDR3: CASSQGLYSNQPQHF. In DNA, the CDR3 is TGTGCCAGTAGTCAGGGCCTATATAGCAATCAGCCCCAGCATTTT.

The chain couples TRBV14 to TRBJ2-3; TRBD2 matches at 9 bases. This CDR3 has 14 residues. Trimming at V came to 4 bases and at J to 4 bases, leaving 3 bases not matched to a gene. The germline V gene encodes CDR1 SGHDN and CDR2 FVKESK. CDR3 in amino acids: CASSLAGAADTQYF. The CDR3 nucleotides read TGTGCCAGCAGCCTAGCGGGAGCGGCAGATACGCAGTATTTT.

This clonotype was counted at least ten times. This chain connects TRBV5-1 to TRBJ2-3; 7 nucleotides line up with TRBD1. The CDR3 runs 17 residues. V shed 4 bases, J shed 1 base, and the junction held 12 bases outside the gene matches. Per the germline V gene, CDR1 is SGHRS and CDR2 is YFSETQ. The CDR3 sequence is CASSRSGQLFGTDTQYF. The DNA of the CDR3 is TGCGCCAGCAGCCGTTCGGGACAGCTCTTTGGCACAGATACGCAGTATTTT.

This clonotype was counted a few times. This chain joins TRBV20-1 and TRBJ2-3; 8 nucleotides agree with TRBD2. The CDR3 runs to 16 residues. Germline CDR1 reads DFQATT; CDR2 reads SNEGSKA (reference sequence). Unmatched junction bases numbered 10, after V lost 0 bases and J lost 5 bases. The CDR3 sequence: CSARERDGRAVDTQYF. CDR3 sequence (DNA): TGCAGTGCTAGAGAGAGGGACGGGAGGGCTGTAGATACGCAGTATTTT.

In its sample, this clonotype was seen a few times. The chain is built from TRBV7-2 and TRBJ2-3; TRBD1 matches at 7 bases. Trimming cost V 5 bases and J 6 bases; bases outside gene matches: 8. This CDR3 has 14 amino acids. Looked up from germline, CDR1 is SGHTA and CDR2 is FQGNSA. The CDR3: CASSPGPGQDTQYF. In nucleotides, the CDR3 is TGTGCCAGCAGCCCTGGCCCGGGACAGGATACGCAGTATTTT.

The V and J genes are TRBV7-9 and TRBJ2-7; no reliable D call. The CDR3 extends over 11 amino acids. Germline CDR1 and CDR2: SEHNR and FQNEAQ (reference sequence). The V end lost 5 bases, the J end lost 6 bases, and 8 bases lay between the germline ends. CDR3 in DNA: TGTGCCAGCAGCCGTAGTTTCGAGCAGTACTTC. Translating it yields CASSRSFEQYF. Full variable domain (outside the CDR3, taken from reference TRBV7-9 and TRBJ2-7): DTGVSQNPRHKITKRGQNVTFRCDPISEHNRLYWYRQTLGQGPEFLTYFQNEAQLEKSRLLSDRFSAERPKGSFSTLEIQRTEQGDSAMYLCASSRSFEQYFGPGTRLTVT.

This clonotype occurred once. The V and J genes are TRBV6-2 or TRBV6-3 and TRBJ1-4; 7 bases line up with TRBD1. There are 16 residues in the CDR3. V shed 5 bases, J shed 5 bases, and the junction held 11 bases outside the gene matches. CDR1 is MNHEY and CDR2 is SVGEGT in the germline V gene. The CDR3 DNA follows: TGTGCCAGCAGTCCGAGTTCGGGACAGCCGAATGAAAAACTGTTTTTT. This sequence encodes CASSPSSGQPNEKLFF.

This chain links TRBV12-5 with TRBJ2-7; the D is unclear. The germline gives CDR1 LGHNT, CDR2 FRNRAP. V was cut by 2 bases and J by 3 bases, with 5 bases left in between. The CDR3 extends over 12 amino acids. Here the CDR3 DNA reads TGTGCTAGTGGTTTGTGGGACTACGAGCAGTACTTC. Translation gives CASGLWDYEQYF.